The next 21 T cell receptor beta chains were all read from a single sample in a study of cytomegalovirus exposure and HLA in healthy donors. The PCR made use of 60 Vbeta and 13 Jbeta primers. Measured with immunoSEQ multiplex PCR; TCRdb has only the in-frame clones, and not every one. The sample includes around 170,000 clones, over 80% of them seen just once. Material for sequencing was PBMCs. These receptors all stem from a woman aged 18-35 years in good health and CMV-seronegative.

The V call is TRBV27, the J call TRBJ2-2; tentatively, D is TRBD2 (5 bases). The CDR3 is 13 amino acids. The germline CDR1 and CDR2 sequences are MNHEY and SMNVEV (reference sequence). V lost 3 bases and J lost 6, with 8 bases in between. Written as DNA, the CDR3 is TGTGCCAGCAGTTTCATCGGGGCCGGGGAGCTGTTTTTT. Amino acids: CASSFIGAGELFF.

The chain employs TRBV27 and TRBJ1-5, with 9 bases lining up with TRBD1. There are 16 residues in the CDR3. The V and J ends lost 6 bases and 1 base, in that order; junction bases with no gene match: 7. Germline CDR1 reads MNHEY; CDR2 reads SMNVEV (reference sequence). CDR3 sequence reads: CASRTGGSLSNQPQHF. The CDR3 DNA reads as TGTGCCAGCAGAACAGGGGGCTCCCTCAGCAATCAGCCCCAGCATTTT.

Only a few counts were recorded for this clone. This sequence joins TRBV11-2 and TRBJ1-5; tentatively, D is TRBD1 (6 bases). There are 15 residues in the CDR3. The germline CDR1 and CDR2 sequences are SGHAT and FQNNGV. V lost 5 bases and J 3 bases, leaving 14 bases between the germline ends. The chain's CDR3 is CASSQGRGDNQPQHF. CDR3 coding DNA: TGTGCCAGCAGCCAGGGGAGGGGGGACAATCAGCCCCAGCATTTT. Supplemented by reference TRBV11-2 and TRBJ1-5, the full variable domain reads EAGVAQSPRYKIIEKRQSVAFWCNPISGHATLYWYQQILGQGPKLLIQFQNNGVVDDSQLPKDRFSAERLKGVDSTLKIQPAKLEDSAVYLCASSQGRGDNQPQHFGDGTRLSIL.

The J gene is TRBJ2-7, the V gene TRBV11-1; TRBD2 agrees at 8 bases. With V trimmed by 5 bases and J by 2 bases, 17 bases remained unmatched. Germline CDR1 is SGHAT and CDR2 is FQDESV (reference sequence). This CDR3 has 18 residues. This chain's CDR3 is CASSITTGTSWGTYEQYF. CDR3 DNA sequence: TGTGCCAGCAGCATAACGACCGGGACTAGTTGGGGCACCTACGAGCAGTACTTC.

The rearrangement joins TRBV29-1 to TRBJ1-2; maybe TRBD1 (6 bases). CDR3 size: 11 residues. Germline CDR1 is SQVTM and CDR2 is ANQGSEA. Deletions cut 4 bases from V and 8 bases from J, with 11 bases between. CDR3 sequence: CSVASGDGYTF. In nucleotides, the CDR3 is TGCAGCGTTGCATCAGGGGACGGCTACACCTTC.

The rearrangement uses TRBV6-6 and TRBJ1-5; 7 bases are a match to TRBD1. CDR3 length: 14 amino acids. Germline V CDR1 and CDR2: MNHNY, SVGAGI (reference sequence). V gave up 8 bases and J gave up 5 bases; unmatched junction bases: 9. The CDR3: CASRTGQTYQPQHF. The CDR3 coding sequence is TGTGCCAGCCGGACAGGACAGACTTATCAGCCCCAGCATTTT.

V and J are TRBV6-4 and TRBJ2-3; TRBD2 matches 11 bases. The CDR3 has 16 residues. The V gene end was trimmed by 3 bases and the J gene end by 2 bases; junction bases not matched to a gene: 4. Germline V gene sequence: CDR1 MRHNA, CDR2 SNTAGT. CDR3: CASSESSGGATDTQYF. CDR3 nucleotide sequence: TGTGCCAGCAGTGAAAGTAGCGGGGGGGCCACAGATACGCAGTATTTT.

The chain joins TRBV5-6 to TRBJ1-1; D not certain. Trimming removed 0 bases at V and 6 bases at J, with 9 bases between. CDR1 SGHDT and CDR2 YYEEEE come from the germline V gene. The CDR3 is made up of 13 amino acids. The CDR3 bases are TGTGCCAGCAGCTTGGGGAGTAACTCTGAAGCTTTCTTT. It translates to CASSLGSNSEAFF.

The CDR3 loop is CASDPGQGATEAFF. CDR3 nucleotide sequence: TGTGCCAGCGATCCGGGACAGGGGGCGACTGAAGCTTTCTTT. This chain connects TRBV11-3 to TRBJ1-1, with 12 nucleotides matching TRBD1. The germline V gene encodes CDR1 SGHNT and CDR2 YENEEA. The CDR3 spans 14 residues. V lost 8 bases, J lost 5 bases, and 6 bases stayed unmatched.

The J gene is TRBJ1-5, the V gene TRBV4-2; 7 bases fit TRBD1. This CDR3 is 16 amino acids long. Germline V gene data show CDR1 as LGHNA and CDR2 as YNFKEQ. After removal of 1 base from V and 0 bases from J, the junction contained 3 bases not matched to a gene. The CDR3 protein is CASSQAEGASNQPQHF. In DNA form, the CDR3 reads TGTGCCAGCAGCCAAGCGGAGGGGGCTAGCAATCAGCCCCAGCATTTT.

V and J are TRBV7-9 and TRBJ2-7; 9 bases line up with TRBD1. Looked up from germline, CDR1 is SEHNR and CDR2 is FQNEAQ (reference sequence). The CDR3 extends over 15 amino acids. With 5 bases clipped from V and 2 bases from J, the junction kept 7 bases outside the gene matches. The CDR3 DNA follows: TGTGCCAGCAGCCACGGCGGACAGGGGCCCTACGAGCAGTACTTC. As protein: CASSHGGQGPYEQYF.

This clone was recorded a few times. This rearrangement joins TRBV7-8 to TRBJ1-3, with 8 bases matching TRBD1. V shed 4 bases, J shed 3 bases, and the junction held 2 bases outside the gene matches. The CDR3 covers 14 residues. CDR1 SGHVS and CDR2 FQNEAQ come from the germline V gene. The CDR3 sequence is CASSSDRVGNTIYF. As DNA, the CDR3 is TGTGCCAGCAGCTCGGACAGGGTTGGAAACACCATATATTTT.

This chain connects TRBV19 to TRBJ2-7; 7 bases match TRBD1. V dropped 5 bases and J dropped 5; count of bases not matched to a gene: 3. CDR1 and CDR2 from the germline V gene are LNHDA and SQIVND (reference sequence). CDR3 size: 12 residues. For the CDR3, the DNA is TGTGCCAGTAGTCCCGGACAGGACGAGCAGTACTTC. It translates to CASSPGQDEQYF. The whole variable domain, remainder taken from reference TRBV19 and TRBJ2-7, is DGGITQSPKYLFRKEGQNVTLSCEQNLNHDAMYWYRQDPGQGLRLIYYSQIVNDFQKGDIAEGYSVSREKKESFPLTVTSAQKNPTAFYLCASSPGQDEQYFGPGTRLTVT.

V gene TRBV30 combines with J gene TRBJ2-7, with 8 bases that match TRBD2. This CDR3 spans 14 amino acids. Germline CDR1 is GTSNPN and CDR2 is SVGIG (reference sequence). V lost 1 base, J lost 6 bases, and 8 bases stayed unmatched. CDR3 loop: CAWSETSVWGEQYF. In DNA form, the CDR3 reads TGTGCCTGGAGTGAGACTAGCGTCTGGGGCGAGCAGTACTTC.

The V call is TRBV27, the J call TRBJ1-2; 11 nucleotides line up with TRBD1. V was pared by 3 bases and J by 8 bases, with 8 bases of the junction left unmatched. The germline V gene has CDR1 MNHEY and CDR2 SMNVEV (reference sequence). The CDR3 runs to 15 residues. The DNA of the CDR3 is TGTGCCAGCAGTTTTGACAGGACAGGGGGCCAAGGCTACACCTTC. Translation gives CASSFDRTGGQGYTF.

The gene calls are TRBV6-5 and TRBJ1-4; D perhaps matches TRBD1 (6 bases). Between the trimmed V and J ends, which lost 6 bases and 7 bases, there was a span of 18 bases. The CDR3 spans 15 residues. The germline V gene encodes CDR1 MNHEY and CDR2 SVGAGI. The CDR3 sequence: CASSTLRGLGEKLFF. CDR3 nucleotide sequence: TGTGCCAGCAGCACCCTAAGGGGGTTGGGTGAAAAACTGTTTTTT.

On this clone: The junction differs from germline at one of its ends, possibly a read error. This rearrangement joins TRBV9 to TRBJ1-5, with D uncertain. Germline lookup yields CDR1 SGDLS and CDR2 YYNGEE. CDR3 length: 13 amino acids. DNA of the CDR3: TGTGCCAGCAGCGTCGGTGAGAATCGGCCCCAGCATTTT. Its protein is CASSVGENRPQHF.

CDR3 sequence reads: CASSLLSRGSEQYF. CDR3 sequence (DNA): TGTGCCAGCAGTCTCCTCTCGAGGGGGTCCGAGCAGTACTTC. The chain carries TRBV6-5 and TRBJ2-7; D may be TRBD1 (6 bases). The CDR3 consists of 14 residues. Per germline, CDR1 MNHEY and CDR2 SVGAGI. Trimming removed 5 bases from V and 6 bases from J, with 17 bases in between.

This clone has just one count. Other DNA variants within this sample encode the same CDR3. The chain employs TRBV11-2 and TRBJ1-2, with 9 bases identical to TRBD1. V shed 6 bases, J shed 0 bases, and the junction held 8 bases outside the gene matches. The germline V gene encodes CDR1 SGHAT and CDR2 FQNNGV. The CDR3 contains 16 residues. The CDR3 DNA reads as TGTGCCAGCAGATCGAACCGGGACAGGGCTAACTATGGCTACACCTTC. Protein sequence: CASRSNRDRANYGYTF.

In its sample, this clone was seen a few times. In nucleotides, the CDR3 is TGTGCCATCAGTGAGTCCTCCCCGGGACAGGGCGCCTCCTACGAGCAGTACTTC. This translates into CAISESSPGQGASYEQYF. The V call is TRBV10-3, the J call TRBJ2-7, with 9 bases matching TRBD1. With V trimmed by 0 bases and J by 0 bases, 9 bases remained unmatched. The CDR3 extends over 18 amino acids. Per the germline V gene, CDR1 is ENHRY and CDR2 is SYGVKD.

In this sample, this clone turned up once. Compared with germline, one end of the junction differs, possibly owing to a read error. The V and J genes are TRBV7-9 and TRBJ1-2, with a tentative D call TRBD1 (6 bases). Germline V gives CDR1 SEHNR, CDR2 FQNEAQ (reference sequence). This CDR3 is built from 17 residues. Here the CDR3 reads CSSSFILTQGPHYGYTF. In DNA form, the CDR3 reads TGTTCCAGCAGCTTCATACTTACTCAGGGGCCCCACTATGGCTACACCTTC.